This record concerns one T cell receptor beta chain sequence. No much larger clonotype is one base removed from it; base qualities were not supplied. Sequences MNHEY (CDR1) and SVGAGI (CDR2) are obtained from the germline V gene. Clipping removes 5 bases from V and 8 bases from J, with 10 as the unmatched junction base count. From the cysteine up to the phenylalanine, the CDR3 has a length of 14 residues. This entry keeps only the CDR3 DNA: 42 bases, framed from base 1. This sample was included in a study of EBV T-cell therapy then PD-1 blockade in nasopharyngeal carcinoma (dated by TCRdb to 2020 to 2023). Explained via the paper, the treatment or condition label denotes: AdE1-LMPpoly-expanded autologous EBV-specific T-cell therapy followed by anti-PD-1 nivolumab. The Qiagen DNeasy Kit was used to extract genomic DNA from the sorted cells. Deep sequencing of the TCR beta chain was done on the immunoSEQ platform. In the original analysis: Repertoire data analysis was performed with the immunoSEQ Analyzer software. TCRdb carries this immuneACCESS record with in-frame sequences only. Its versions omit some clonotypes, under half of them owing to an unresolved V gene in the studies checked, with the rest unexplained. The D gene and trimming were derived from the DNA, and the V and J assignments and clone size from that table. The sample records some 140 clones, 30% to 35% of which are singletons. 64% of the sample goes to the ten largest clones.

The sequence derives from a man aged 35 to 55 with nasopharyngeal carcinoma. The sequencing input was EBV dextramer-positive CD8+ T cells from the patient's own cultured T-cell product. The cell subset or site label, read with the paper, signifies: CD8+CD4- cells from the ACT product binding two EBV epitope dextramers. Recombination joined TRBV6-5 with TRBJ1-2; a stretch of 8 junction bases matches TRBD1. The CDR3 protein: CASSPQGGNRGYTF. The DNA sequence follows: TGTGCCAGCAGTCCACAGGGGGGAAATCGGGGCTACACCTTC.